The sequence of this T cell receptor beta chain was determined in a study of blood T cell repertoires in COVID-19. About the research overall: COVID-19 samples collected from the United States, Italy and Spain covered acute and convalescent phases. PBMCs, B-cell-depleted T cells, or T cells provided the cDNA or gDNA that made up the material.

As originally analysed: Scientists estimated how many nucleated cells there were by amplifying reference gene primers. The method was immunoSEQ multiplex PCR; TCRdb's version includes in-frame clones alone and lacks a portion of them. That table gives V, J and clone size, and the DNA gave D and trimming. The data show approximately 200,000 clones, 65% to 85% seen once. Germline CDR1 LNHDA, CDR2 SQIVND (reference sequence). V lost 2 bases to trimming and J lost 4 bases; unmatched junction nucleotides: 13. CDR3 length: 18 amino acids. In its sample, this clone was seen many times. Sequences were obtained from peripheral blood. The sequence was obtained from a man aged 55-75 years with active or convalescent COVID-19. This sequence joins TRBV19 and TRBJ2-2, with 7 nucleotides matching TRBD1. Here the CDR3 DNA reads TGTGCCAGTAGTATATCCCCCCTGCAGGGGGTTCCCACCGGGGAGCTGTTTTTT. Protein: CASSISPLQGVPTGELFF.